This TCR beta chain stems from a study of blood T cell repertoires in COVID-19. Across the whole study: T cells, B-cell-depleted T cells, or PBMCs supplied cDNA or gDNA.

With 5 bases clipped from V and 4 bases from J, the junction kept 10 bases outside the gene matches. This CDR3 is built from 17 residues. Germline V gene sequence: CDR1 SGHDN, CDR2 FVKESK. Per the original data handling: For nucleated cells, counts were estimated from reference gene primer amplification. Profiled with immunoSEQ multiplex PCR; TCRdb holds only in-frame clones, not every one. That table furnishes V, J and clone size, whereas the DNA furnished D and trimming. This sample carries some 200,000 clones, about nine tenths of them seen once, and the ten largest clones take around 3.5%. V and J are TRBV14 and TRBJ2-2, with 10 bases matching TRBD2. This sequence was found in a man aged 65-85 years with acute or convalescent COVID-19. Input material: peripheral blood. CDR3 protein: CASSAPGLALSTGELFF. The CDR3 nucleotides are TGTGCCAGCAGCGCCCCGGGACTAGCGCTCTCCACCGGGGAGCTGTTTTTT.